The T cell receptor (beta chain) under discussion was sequenced for a study of identical twins. Study-wide results and limits: For monozygotic twins, models underestimated out-of-frame TCR alpha sharing. Surplus twin overlap in beta out-of-frame sequences was less pronounced. Carriage of fewer insertions was seen in abundant cord blood beta clonotypes, whereas memory repertoires showed none.

J lost 2 bases, V lost 7 bases, and 8 bases had no gene match. Germline lookup yields CDR1 SQVTM and CDR2 ANQGSEA. This CDR3 is 13 amino acids long. This clonotype was found a few times. The antigen is unknown. TCRdb recomputed calls from the 5' RACE reads with MiXCR, one row per CDR3 protein. The data hold about 390,000 distinct CDR3 sequences, with roughly 9% observed a single time. All donors comprised healthy Caucasians. Sequencing was carried out using naive T cells sorted from blood. The clonotype originates from a woman aged 50 to 60 in good health. The chain couples TRBV29-1 to TRBJ2-7; 7 positions agree with TRBD2. The CDR3 is CSAASGRPYEQYF. The CDR3 DNA reads as TGCAGCGCCGCTAGCGGCAGGCCCTACGAGCAGTACTTC.